This T cell receptor beta chain came from a study of shared clonotypes between healthy human individuals. This clone has a single count. Its antigen is not known. Repertoires were generated with immunoSEQ multiplex PCR, while TCRdb's copy carries only in-frame clones and drops some. The sample lists over 2,000,000 clones, 90% to 95% occurring once. Whole-study results and caveats: There were few donors, and this limited the genetic and exposure-history diversity represented. Researchers found naive subsets generally carried larger estimated richness than memory subsets. Sorted-subset sequencing was shown by rarefaction to be incomplete despite large depth. Generation probability values for non-shared clonotypes were lower than those for clonotypes shared by all four donors.

This CDR3 is built from 14 residues. Germline CDR1 is MNHEY and CDR2 is SVGAGI. V was trimmed by 2 bases and J by 7 bases, leaving 13 bases between them. CD45RO-negative, CCR7-selected cells formed the naive CD8 fraction, which excluded terminally differentiated effector memory CD45RA+ cells. Sequencing was done on a sample of naive CD8+ T cells from PBMCs. The clonotype comes from a young man in good health. Some clones in this sample may be carry-over from other donors' samples. The J gene is TRBJ2-3, the V gene TRBV6-5, with D perhaps matching TRBD1 (5 bases). In DNA, the CDR3 is TGTGCCAGCAGTTACGTCCAGGGAAGGCATACGCAGTATTTT. Translated: CASSYVQGRHTQYF.